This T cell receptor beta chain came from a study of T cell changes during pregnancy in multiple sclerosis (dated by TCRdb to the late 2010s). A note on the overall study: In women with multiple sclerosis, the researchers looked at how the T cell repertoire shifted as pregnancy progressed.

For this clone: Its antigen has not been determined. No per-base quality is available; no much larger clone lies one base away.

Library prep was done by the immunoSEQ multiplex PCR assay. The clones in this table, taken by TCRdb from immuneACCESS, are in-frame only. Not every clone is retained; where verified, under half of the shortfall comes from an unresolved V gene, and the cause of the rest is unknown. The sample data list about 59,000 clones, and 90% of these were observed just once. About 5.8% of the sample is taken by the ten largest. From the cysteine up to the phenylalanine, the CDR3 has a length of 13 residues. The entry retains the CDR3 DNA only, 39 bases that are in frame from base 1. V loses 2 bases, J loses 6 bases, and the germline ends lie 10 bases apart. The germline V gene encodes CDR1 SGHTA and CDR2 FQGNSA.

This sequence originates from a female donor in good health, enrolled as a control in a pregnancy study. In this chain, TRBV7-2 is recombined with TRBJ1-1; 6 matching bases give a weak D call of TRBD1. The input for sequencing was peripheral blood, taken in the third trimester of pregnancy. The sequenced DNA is TGTGCCAGCAGCTTACAAACAGGGTCTGAAGCTTTCTTT. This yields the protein CASSLQTGSEAFF.